This T cell receptor beta chain derives from a study of read filtering for tumor transcriptome and immune sequencing. About the study: Mean patient age was roughly 66 years, range roughly 45 to 85; 17 male, some 15 female. After DNase treatment, RNA was made into whole-transcriptome libraries.

CDR1 is SGHRS and CDR2 is YFSETQ in the germline V gene. V lost 6 bases and J lost 2, with 9 bases in between. This CDR3 spans 14 amino acids. Molecular barcoded adaptors covering alpha/delta and beta/gamma chains were used on approximately 400 ng RNA. Each CDR3 protein gets one entry after TCRdb re-called the reads with MiXCR. The sample has 130,000 or so distinct CDR3 sequences; roughly 13% are singletons. General study points: The CD138-negative fraction was mixed bone marrow immune cells, not pure T cells.

As regards this clonotype: Its antigen is still unknown. This may come from a read error, since a much larger clone is one base off.

This chain joins TRBV5-1 and TRBJ2-6; D perhaps matches TRBD1 (5 bases). Sequencing was carried out using a population of CD138-negative cells sorted from bone marrow. The origin of this receptor is a donor aged 40 or over with multiple myeloma. The CDR3 sequence: CASTLTAGANVLTF. The CDR3 DNA is TGCGCCAGCACCCTGACAGCTGGGGCCAACGTCCTGACTTTC.